This is a list of T cell receptor beta chains from one sample in a study of T-cell reconstitution after alpha-beta-depleted transplantation in children. MiXCR, run by TCRdb on the PCR reads, gives a single entry per CDR3 protein. This sample has around 500,000 distinct CDR3 sequences, with 12% found just once. This specimen consisted of PBMCs from the stem cell graft donor, obtained from the stem cell graft. The receptors here all came from a human donor who donated a stem cell graft to a child with combined immunodeficiency. Both conserved end residues are part of each CDR3. Fields, in order: V gene, D gene, J gene, clone size, CDR3 protein, CDR3 DNA. D genes are given only for firm matches. Clone size is shown for a subset of rows, as once, few, many or a class of expanded clone.

TRBV15	TRBD1	TRBJ2-3	NA	CATSILKRDRGTDTQYF	TGTGCCACCAGCATTCTAAAAAGGGACAGGGGCACAGATACGCAGTATTTT
TRBV6-5	TRBD1	TRBJ1-6	NA	CAGHSGQANSPLHF	TGTGCCGGGCATAGCGGACAGGCCAATTCACCCCTCCACTTT
TRBV12-3/TRBV12-4	TRBD1	TRBJ2-1	NA	CASSLAIQGVEQFF	TGTGCCAGCAGTTTAGCTATCCAGGGGGTTGAGCAGTTCTTC
TRBV4-2	TRBD2	TRBJ2-4	NA	CASSQEGTSGGANIQYF	TGTGCCAGCAGCCAAGAAGGAACTAGCGGGGGGGCGAACATTCAGTACTTC
TRBV20-1	NA	TRBJ2-1	few	CSAVKSSYNEQFF	TGCAGTGCTGTCAAGAGCTCCTACAATGAGCAGTTCTTC
TRBV12-3/TRBV12-4	NA	TRBJ1-3	many	CASSRSVGDTIYF	TGTGCCAGCAGTCGATCCGTGGGGGACACCATATATTTT
TRBV11-2	NA	TRBJ2-2	NA	CASSSRRDLTGELFF	TGTGCCAGCAGTTCACGCAGGGACTTGACCGGGGAGCTGTTTTTT
TRBV27	NA	TRBJ2-1	few	CASSWGGRSNEQFF	TGTGCCAGCAGTTGGGGGGGGCGCAGCAATGAGCAGTTCTTC
TRBV9	NA	TRBJ2-7	NA	CASSEGPDGSYEQYF	TGTGCCAGCAGCGAGGGACCGGACGGATCCTACGAGCAGTACTTC
TRBV9	NA	TRBJ2-7	few	CASSLSASRYEQYF	TGTGCCAGCAGCCTTTCGGCCTCGCGCTACGAGCAGTACTTC
TRBV12-3/TRBV12-4	TRBD1	TRBJ2-5	many	CASSPNIDRGLRRHQETQYF	TGTGCCAGCAGTCCAAACATAGACAGGGGGCTACGAAGACACCAAGAGACCCAGTACTTC
TRBV12-3/TRBV12-4	NA	TRBJ2-2	many	CASKGTGELFF	TGTGCCAGCAAGGGGACCGGGGAGCTGTTTTTT
TRBV14	TRBD2	TRBJ2-3	NA	CASSQLAADTQYF	TGTGCCAGCAGCCAGCTAGCGGCAGATACGCAGTATTTT
TRBV15	NA	TRBJ2-7	many	CATSTTRDYEQYF	TGTGCCACCAGTACGACCAGGGACTACGAGCAGTACTTC
TRBV29-1	NA	TRBJ2-3	few	CSVEEDARVADTQYF	TGCAGCGTTGAAGAGGACGCCCGGGTTGCAGATACGCAGTATTTT
TRBV12-3/TRBV12-4	NA	TRBJ2-1	few	CASSLPGTVYNEQFF	TGTGCCAGCAGTTTACCCGGGACCGTCTACAATGAGCAGTTCTTC
TRBV28	NA	TRBJ2-7	few	CASSLVGFYEQYF	TGTGCCAGCAGTTTGGTGGGGTTCTACGAGCAGTACTTC
TRBV30	NA	TRBJ2-3	few	CAWSGDLTDTQYF	TGTGCCTGGAGTGGGGACCTCACAGATACGCAGTATTTT
TRBV5-1	NA	TRBJ2-3	few	CASSLVLRSLRDSDTQYF	TGCGCCAGCAGCTTGGTCCTGAGGTCCCTCAGGGATTCAGATACGCAGTATTTT
TRBV6-1	NA	TRBJ2-3	NA	CASSRTGRDTQYF	TGTGCCAGCAGCCGAACGGGGAGAGATACGCAGTATTTT
TRBV29-1	NA	TRBJ2-7	few	CSVEKQGSEQYF	TGCAGCGTTGAAAAACAGGGAAGCGAGCAGTACTTC
TRBV5-1	TRBD1	TRBJ2-2	few	CASSWGQGFAGELFF	TGCGCCAGCAGCTGGGGACAGGGGTTCGCCGGGGAGCTGTTTTTT
TRBV14	TRBD1	TRBJ2-2	NA	CASSPLGQPTGELFF	TGTGCCAGCAGCCCCCTGGGACAGCCCACCGGGGAGCTGTTTTTT
TRBV28	TRBD1	TRBJ2-2	NA	CASSSTRTGITGEPFF	TGTGCCAGCAGCTCCACTCGGACAGGGATCACCGGGGAGCCGTTTTTT
TRBV5-1	NA	TRBJ2-1	once	CASTVAGSGSIEQFF	TGCGCCAGCACCGTGGCCGGGTCTGGGAGTATTGAGCAGTTCTTC
TRBV24-1	NA	TRBJ2-1	few	CATSDGSLAGGANEQFF	TGTGCCACCAGTGATGGCAGCCTAGCAGGGGGGGCCAATGAGCAGTTCTTC
TRBV7-9	NA	TRBJ2-7	many	CASSLLWNEQYF	TGTGCCAGCAGCTTATTGTGGAACGAGCAGTACTTC
TRBV9	NA	TRBJ2-2	few	CASSVVDRMNTGELFF	TGTGCCAGCAGCGTAGTCGACAGGATGAACACCGGGGAGCTGTTTTTT
TRBV27	NA	TRBJ2-7	few	CASKGADVGGLEQYF	TGTGCCAGCAAGGGCGCTGACGTCGGGGGTCTCGAGCAGTACTTC
TRBV6-1	TRBD1	TRBJ1-5	few	CASRSGTGINQPQHF	TGTGCCAGCAGATCCGGGACAGGAATTAATCAGCCCCAGCATTTT
TRBV18	NA	TRBJ2-7	few	CASSETGRNEQYF	TGTGCCAGCTCAGAGACAGGGAGGAACGAGCAGTACTTC
TRBV7-9	NA	TRBJ2-4	few	CASSLGPRGGAKNIQYF	TGTGCCAGCAGCTTAGGGCCCAGGGGAGGGGCCAAAAACATTCAGTACTTC
TRBV7-9	NA	TRBJ2-2	few	CASSLAQASHTGELFF	TGTGCCAGCAGCTTAGCTCAGGCCTCCCACACCGGGGAGCTGTTTTTT
TRBV10-3	NA	TRBJ1-2	NA	CAISGQAYGYTF	TGTGCCATCAGTGGACAGGCATATGGCTACACCTTC
TRBV20-1	TRBD2	TRBJ2-1	many	CSARLAGGNEQFF	TGCAGTGCGCGTCTAGCGGGAGGCAATGAGCAGTTCTTC
TRBV18	NA	TRBJ1-5	few	CASSSRSRDQPQHF	TGTGCCAGCTCATCCAGGTCCCGGGATCAGCCCCAGCATTTT
TRBV7-2	TRBD2	TRBJ2-7	few	CASSSLAASSYEQYF	TGTGCCAGCAGTTCACTAGCGGCTAGTTCCTACGAGCAGTACTTC
TRBV6-2/TRBV6-3	TRBD1	TRBJ2-7	many	CASIAVKRDRDYEQYF	TGTGCCAGCATCGCTGTCAAACGGGACAGGGACTACGAGCAGTACTTC
TRBV7-2	TRBD2	TRBJ2-1	few	CASSLVAGATEGQFF	TGTGCCAGCAGCTTAGTAGCGGGAGCTACCGAGGGGCAGTTCTTC
TRBV12-3/TRBV12-4	NA	TRBJ1-1	NA	CASSWEERGTEAFF	TGTGCCAGCAGTTGGGAGGAGAGGGGCACTGAAGCTTTCTTT
TRBV9	NA	TRBJ2-1	few	CASSVGVRMGEQFF	TGTGCCAGCAGCGTAGGTGTCCGAATGGGGGAGCAGTTCTTC
TRBV7-3	TRBD1	TRBJ2-5	few	CASSFGTGAGETQYF	TGTGCCAGCAGCTTCGGGACAGGGGCTGGTGAGACCCAGTACTTC
TRBV7-2	TRBD2	TRBJ2-7	many	CASSGPIAGLVTDEQYF	TGTGCCAGCAGCGGACCGATAGCAGGACTAGTTACCGACGAGCAGTACTTC
TRBV2	NA	TRBJ1-1	few	CASTGSEAFF	TGTGCCAGCACGGGATCTGAAGCTTTCTTT
TRBV5-1	NA	TRBJ2-7	few	CASSSHDYEQYF	TGCGCCAGCAGCTCCCACGACTACGAGCAGTACTTC
TRBV25-1	NA	TRBJ2-1	NA	CASQWQGAYNERFF	TGTGCCAGCCAATGGCAGGGCGCCTACAATGAGCGGTTCTTC
TRBV18	NA	TRBJ2-7	few	CASSPKNNEQYF	TGTGCCAGCTCACCCAAGAACAACGAGCAGTACTTC
TRBV6-5	NA	TRBJ2-1	NA	CASTSTKFYNEQFF	TGTGCCAGCACTTCCACCAAATTCTACAATGAGCAGTTCTTC
TRBV28	NA	TRBJ2-7	few	CASSPPPTVTGFYEQYF	TGTGCCAGCAGTCCCCCTCCGACAGTAACAGGGTTCTACGAGCAGTACTTC
TRBV7-2	NA	TRBJ2-2	many	CASSLGGGNTGELFF	TGTGCCAGCAGCTTAGGAGGGGGGAACACCGGGGAGCTGTTTTTT
TRBV20-1	TRBD2	TRBJ2-7	NA	CSAIKLAGESYEQYF	TGCAGTGCTATAAAATTAGCGGGAGAGTCCTACGAGCAGTACTTC